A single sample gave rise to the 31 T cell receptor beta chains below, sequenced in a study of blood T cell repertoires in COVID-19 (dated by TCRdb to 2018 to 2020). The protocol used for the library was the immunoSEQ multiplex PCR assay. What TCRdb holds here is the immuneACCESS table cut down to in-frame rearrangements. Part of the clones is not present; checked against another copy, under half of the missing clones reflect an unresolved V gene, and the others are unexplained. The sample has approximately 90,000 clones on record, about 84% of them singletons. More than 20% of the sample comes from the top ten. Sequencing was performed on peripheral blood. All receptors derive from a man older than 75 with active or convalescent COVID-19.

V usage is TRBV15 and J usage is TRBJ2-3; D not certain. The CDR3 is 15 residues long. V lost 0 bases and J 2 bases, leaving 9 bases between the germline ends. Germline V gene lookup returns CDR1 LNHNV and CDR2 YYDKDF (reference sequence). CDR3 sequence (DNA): TGTGCCACCAGCAGAGATGCGACTTTCACAGATACGCAGTATTTT. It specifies CATSRDATFTDTQYF. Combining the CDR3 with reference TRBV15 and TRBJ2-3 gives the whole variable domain DAMVIQNPRYQVTQFGKPVTLSCSQTLNHNVMYWYQQKSSQAPKLLFHYYDKDFNNEADTPDNFQSRRPNTSFCFLDIRSPGLGDTAMYLCATSRDATFTDTQYFGPGTRLTVL.

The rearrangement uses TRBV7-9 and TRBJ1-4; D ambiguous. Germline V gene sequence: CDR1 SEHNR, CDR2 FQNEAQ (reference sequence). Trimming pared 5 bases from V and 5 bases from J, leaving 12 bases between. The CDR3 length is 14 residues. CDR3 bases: TGTGCCAGCAGCCCGGCGGGTGGGAATGAAAAACTGTTTTTT. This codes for CASSPAGGNEKLFF. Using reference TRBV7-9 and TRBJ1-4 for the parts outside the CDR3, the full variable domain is DTGVSQNPRHKITKRGQNVTFRCDPISEHNRLYWYRQTLGQGPEFLTYFQNEAQLEKSRLLSDRFSAERPKGSFSTLEIQRTEQGDSAMYLCASSPAGGNEKLFFGSGTQLSVL.

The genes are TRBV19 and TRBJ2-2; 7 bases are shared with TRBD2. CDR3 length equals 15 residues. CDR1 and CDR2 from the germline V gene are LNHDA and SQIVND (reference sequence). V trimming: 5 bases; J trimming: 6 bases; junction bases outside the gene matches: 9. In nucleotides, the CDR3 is TGTGCCAGTAGTTCAGAGGGAGGGGTGGCCGGGGAGCTGTTTTTT. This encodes CASSSEGGVAGELFF.

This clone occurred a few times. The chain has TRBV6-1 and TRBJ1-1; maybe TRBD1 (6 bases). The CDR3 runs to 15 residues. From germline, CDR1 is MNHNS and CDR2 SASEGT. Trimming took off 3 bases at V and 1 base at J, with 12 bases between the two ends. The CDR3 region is CASSESAGANTEAFF. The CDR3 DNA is TGTGCCAGCAGTGAGTCGGCAGGGGCGAACACTGAAGCTTTCTTT.

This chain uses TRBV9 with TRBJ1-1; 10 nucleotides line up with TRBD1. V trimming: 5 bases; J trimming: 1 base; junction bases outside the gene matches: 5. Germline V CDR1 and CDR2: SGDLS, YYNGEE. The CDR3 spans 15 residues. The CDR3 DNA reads TGTGCCAGCAGTAAAAGGGACAGGGGGAACACTGAAGCTTTCTTT. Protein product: CASSKRDRGNTEAFF.

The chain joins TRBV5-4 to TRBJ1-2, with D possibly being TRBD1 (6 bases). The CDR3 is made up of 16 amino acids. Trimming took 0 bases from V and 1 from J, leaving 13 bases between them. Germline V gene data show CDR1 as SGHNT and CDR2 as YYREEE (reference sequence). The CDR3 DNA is TGTGCCAGCAGCTTGGGGACAACCAGGGGTAACTATGGCTACACCTTC. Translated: CASSLGTTRGNYGYTF.

This chain's CDR3 is CAISERPGGDEQYF. CDR3 in DNA: TGTGCCATCAGTGAGAGGCCAGGGGGTGACGAGCAGTACTTC. This chain uses TRBV10-3 with TRBJ2-7, with TRBD1 matching 7 bases. V was clipped by 2 bases and J by 5 bases; unmatched bases: 6. Looked up from germline, CDR1 is ENHRY and CDR2 is SYGVKD. CDR3 length: 14 residues.

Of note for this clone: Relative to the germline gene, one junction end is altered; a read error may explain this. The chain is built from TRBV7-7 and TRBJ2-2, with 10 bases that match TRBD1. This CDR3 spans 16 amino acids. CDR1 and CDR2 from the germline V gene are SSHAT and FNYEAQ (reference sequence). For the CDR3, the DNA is TGTGCTAGCAGCCCCCGACAGGGGGCTAACACCGGGGAGCTGTTTTTT. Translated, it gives CASSPRQGANTGELFF.

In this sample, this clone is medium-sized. The chain's CDR3 is CASSIRDRPFEQYF. The CDR3 DNA reads as TGTGCCAGTAGTATTCGGGACAGGCCCTTCGAGCAGTACTTC. J is TRBJ2-7 and V is TRBV19, with 8 bases fitting TRBD1. V was clipped by 3 bases and J by 6 bases; unmatched bases: 7. The germline V gene has CDR1 LNHDA and CDR2 SQIVND (reference sequence). The CDR3 length is 14 residues. The complete variable domain, with remaining parts taken from reference TRBV19 and TRBJ2-7, reads DGGITQSPKYLFRKEGQNVTLSCEQNLNHDAMYWYRQDPGQGLRLIYYSQIVNDFQKGDIAEGYSVSREKKESFPLTVTSAQKNPTAFYLCASSIRDRPFEQYFGPGTRLTVT.

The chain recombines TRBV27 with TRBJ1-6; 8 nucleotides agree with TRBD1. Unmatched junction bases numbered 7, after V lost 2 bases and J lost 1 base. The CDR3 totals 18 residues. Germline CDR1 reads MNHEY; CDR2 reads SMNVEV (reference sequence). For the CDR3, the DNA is TGTGCCAGCAGTTTAACTGGACAGGGAATTTCCTATAATTCACCCCTCCACTTT. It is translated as CASSLTGQGISYNSPLHF.

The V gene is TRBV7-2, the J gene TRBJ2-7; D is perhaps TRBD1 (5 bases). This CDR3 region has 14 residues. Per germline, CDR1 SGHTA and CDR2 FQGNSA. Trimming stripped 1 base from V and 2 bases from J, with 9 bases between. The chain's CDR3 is CASSLGAGPYEQYF. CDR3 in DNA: TGTGCCAGCAGCTTAGGGGCAGGGCCCTACGAGCAGTACTTC.

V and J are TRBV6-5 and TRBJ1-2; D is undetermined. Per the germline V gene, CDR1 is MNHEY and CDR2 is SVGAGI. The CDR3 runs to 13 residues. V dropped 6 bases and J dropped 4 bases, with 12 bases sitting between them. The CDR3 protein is CASRLNTRYGYTF. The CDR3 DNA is TGTGCCAGCAGGCTCAACACCCGCTATGGCTACACCTTC.

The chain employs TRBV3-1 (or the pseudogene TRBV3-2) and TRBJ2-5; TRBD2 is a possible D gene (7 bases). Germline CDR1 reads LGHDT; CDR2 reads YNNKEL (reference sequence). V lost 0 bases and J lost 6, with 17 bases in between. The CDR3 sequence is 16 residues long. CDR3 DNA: TGTGCCAGCAGCCAAGAGGATAAGGGGGGGAGGAAGACCCAGTACTTC. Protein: CASSQEDKGGRKTQYF.

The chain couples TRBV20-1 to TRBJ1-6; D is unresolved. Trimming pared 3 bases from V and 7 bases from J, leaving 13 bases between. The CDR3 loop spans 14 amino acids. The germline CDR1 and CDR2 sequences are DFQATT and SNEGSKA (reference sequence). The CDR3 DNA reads TGCAGTGCTAGTAATCCGGGAGGAAATTCACCCCTCCACTTT. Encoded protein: CSASNPGGNSPLHF.

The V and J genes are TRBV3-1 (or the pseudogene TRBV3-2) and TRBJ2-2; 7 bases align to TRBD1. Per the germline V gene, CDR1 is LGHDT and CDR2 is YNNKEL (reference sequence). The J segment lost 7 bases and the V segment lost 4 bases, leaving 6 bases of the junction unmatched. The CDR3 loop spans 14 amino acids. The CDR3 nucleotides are TGTGCCAGCAGCCGAACAGGGGTGAACGGGGAGCTGTTTTTT. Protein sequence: CASSRTGVNGELFF.

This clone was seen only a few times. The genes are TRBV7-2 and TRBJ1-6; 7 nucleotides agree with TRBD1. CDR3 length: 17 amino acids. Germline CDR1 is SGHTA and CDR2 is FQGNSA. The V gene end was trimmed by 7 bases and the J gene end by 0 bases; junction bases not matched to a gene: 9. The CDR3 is CASKDREKNSYNSPLHF. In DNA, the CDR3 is TGTGCCAGCAAAGACAGGGAAAAAAACTCCTATAATTCACCCCTCCACTTT.

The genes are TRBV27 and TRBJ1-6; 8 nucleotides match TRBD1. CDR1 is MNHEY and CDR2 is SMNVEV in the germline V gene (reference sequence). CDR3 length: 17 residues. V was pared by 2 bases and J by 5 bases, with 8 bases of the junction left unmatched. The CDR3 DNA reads TGTGCCAGCAGTTTAGCGCGCAGGGGGCAGGATAATTCACCCCTCCACTTT. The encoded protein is CASSLARRGQDNSPLHF.

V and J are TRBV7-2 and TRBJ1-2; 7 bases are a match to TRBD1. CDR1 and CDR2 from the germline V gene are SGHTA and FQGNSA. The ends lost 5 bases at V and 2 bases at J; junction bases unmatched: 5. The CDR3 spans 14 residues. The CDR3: CASSPGQRNYGYTF. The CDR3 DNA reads TGTGCCAGCAGCCCGGGACAGAGGAACTATGGCTACACCTTC.

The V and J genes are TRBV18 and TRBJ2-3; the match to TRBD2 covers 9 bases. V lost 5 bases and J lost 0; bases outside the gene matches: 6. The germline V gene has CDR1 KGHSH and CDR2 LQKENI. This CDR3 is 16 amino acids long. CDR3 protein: CASSRSSGASTDTQYF. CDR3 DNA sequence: TGTGCCAGCTCAAGATCTAGCGGGGCTAGCACAGATACGCAGTATTTT.

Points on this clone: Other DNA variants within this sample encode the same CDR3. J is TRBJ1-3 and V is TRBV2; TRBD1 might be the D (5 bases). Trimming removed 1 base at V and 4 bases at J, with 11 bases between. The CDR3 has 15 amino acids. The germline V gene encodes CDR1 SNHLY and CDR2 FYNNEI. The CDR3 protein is CASSEVGASGNTIYF. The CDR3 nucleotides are TGTGCCAGCAGTGAAGTAGGGGCGTCCGGAAACACCATATATTTT.

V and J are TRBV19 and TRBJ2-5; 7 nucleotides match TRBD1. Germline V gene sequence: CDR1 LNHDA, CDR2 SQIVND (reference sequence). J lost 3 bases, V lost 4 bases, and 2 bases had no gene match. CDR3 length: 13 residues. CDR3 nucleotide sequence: TGTGCCAGTAGTACCGACAGGGAAGAGACCCAGTACTTC. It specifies CASSTDREETQYF.

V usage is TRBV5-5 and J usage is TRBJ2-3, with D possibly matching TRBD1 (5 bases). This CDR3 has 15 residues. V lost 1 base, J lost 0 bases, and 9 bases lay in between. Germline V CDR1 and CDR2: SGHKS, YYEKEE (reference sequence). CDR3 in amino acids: CASSLTGTSTDTQYF. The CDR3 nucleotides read TGTGCCAGCAGCTTGACAGGCACTAGCACAGATACGCAGTATTTT. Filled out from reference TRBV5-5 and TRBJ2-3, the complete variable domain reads DAGVTQSPTHLIKTRGQQVTLRCSPISGHKSVSWYQQVLGQGPQFIFQYYEKEERGRGNFPDRFSARQFPNYSSELNVNALLLGDSALYLCASSLTGTSTDTQYFGPGTRLTVL.

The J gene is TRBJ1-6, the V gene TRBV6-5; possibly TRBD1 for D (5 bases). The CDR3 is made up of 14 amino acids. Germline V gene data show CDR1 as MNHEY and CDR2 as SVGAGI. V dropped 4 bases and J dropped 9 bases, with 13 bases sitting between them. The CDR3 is CASSSGDSGSPLHF. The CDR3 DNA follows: TGTGCCAGCAGTTCCGGGGACTCGGGTTCACCCCTCCACTTT.

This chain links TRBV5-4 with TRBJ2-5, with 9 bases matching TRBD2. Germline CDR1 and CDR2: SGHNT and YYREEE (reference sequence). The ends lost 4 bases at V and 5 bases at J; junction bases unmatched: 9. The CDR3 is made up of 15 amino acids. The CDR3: CASSARAGGPETQYF. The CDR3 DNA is TGTGCCAGCAGCGCTCGCGCGGGGGGGCCTGAGACCCAGTACTTC.

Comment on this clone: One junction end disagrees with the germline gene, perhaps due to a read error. CDR3 sequence (DNA): TGTGCTAGCAGCTTATCACAGGGTCGCACCATATATTTT. This gives the protein CASSLSQGRTIYF. The chain carries TRBV7-7 and TRBJ1-3, with D perhaps matching TRBD1 (6 bases). The CDR3 has 13 amino acids. Germline V gives CDR1 SSHAT, CDR2 FNYEAQ (reference sequence).

The CDR3 sequence: CASRPGTGQETQYF. The CDR3 nucleotides are TGTGCCAGCAGGCCAGGGACAGGACAAGAGACCCAGTACTTC. The genes are TRBV2 and TRBJ2-5, with TRBD1 matching over 8 bases. CDR3 length: 14 residues. Germline V gene data show CDR1 as SNHLY and CDR2 as FYNNEI. The J segment lost 2 bases and the V segment lost 6 bases, leaving 5 bases of the junction unmatched.

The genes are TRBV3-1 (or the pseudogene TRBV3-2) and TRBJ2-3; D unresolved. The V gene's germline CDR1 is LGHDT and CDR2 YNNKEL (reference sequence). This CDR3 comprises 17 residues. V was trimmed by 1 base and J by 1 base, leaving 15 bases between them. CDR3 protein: CASSQVAPNRGTDTQYF. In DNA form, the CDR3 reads TGTGCCAGCAGCCAAGTGGCGCCCAATCGGGGCACAGATACGCAGTATTTT.

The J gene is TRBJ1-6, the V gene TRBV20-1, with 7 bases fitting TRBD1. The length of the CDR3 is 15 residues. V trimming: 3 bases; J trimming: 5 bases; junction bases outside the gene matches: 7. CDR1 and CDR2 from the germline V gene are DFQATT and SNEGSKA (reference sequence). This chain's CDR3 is CSASGSQGDNSPLHF. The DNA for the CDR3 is TGCAGTGCTAGTGGTTCTCAGGGGGATAATTCACCCCTCCACTTT.

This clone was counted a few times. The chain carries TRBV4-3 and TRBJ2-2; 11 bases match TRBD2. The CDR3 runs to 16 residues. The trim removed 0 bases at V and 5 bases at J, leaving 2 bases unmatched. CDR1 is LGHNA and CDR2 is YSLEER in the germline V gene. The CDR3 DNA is TGCGCCAGCAGCCAAGACCCTAGCGGGGGGACCGGGGAGCTGTTTTTT. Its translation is CASSQDPSGGTGELFF.

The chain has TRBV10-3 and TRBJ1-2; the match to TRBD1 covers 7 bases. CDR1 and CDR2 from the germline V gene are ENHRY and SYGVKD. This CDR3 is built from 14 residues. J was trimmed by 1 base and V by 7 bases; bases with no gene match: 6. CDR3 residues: CAINSQGDNYGYTF. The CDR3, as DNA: TGTGCCATCAATTCGCAGGGGGATAACTATGGCTACACCTTC.

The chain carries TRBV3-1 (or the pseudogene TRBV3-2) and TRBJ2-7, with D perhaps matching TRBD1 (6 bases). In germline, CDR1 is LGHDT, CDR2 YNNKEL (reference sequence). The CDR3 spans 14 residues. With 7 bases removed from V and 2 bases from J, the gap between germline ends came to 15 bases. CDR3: CASTPPTGTYEQYF. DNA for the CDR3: TGTGCCAGCACCCCCCCCACAGGGACCTACGAGCAGTACTTC.